This paragraph covers one TCR beta chain sequence. No antigen is known for it. This record belongs to a study of T cells in localized non-small cell lung cancer. Assay used: immunoSEQ multiplex PCR; TCRdb lists only in-frame clones, some missing. The table has tens of thousands of clones, less than 95% seen once. Study outcomes and limitations: Because sequencing included only one region (of the tumor), heterogeneity remains possible. Uninvolved adjacent lung had the highest recorded T cell clonality, with tumor below it.

The sequenced sample was peripheral blood mononuclear cells, obtained before any cancer treatment. This receptor was obtained from a female donor of 60 years or more with stage II lung adenocarcinoma.

The CDR3 sequence is CASSESGRYEQYF. Written as DNA, the CDR3 is TGCGCCAGCAGTGAAAGCGGGAGGTACGAGCAGTACTTC. The chain has TRBV10-1 and TRBJ2-7; 9 positions agree with TRBD2. Germline V gives CDR1 WNHNN, CDR2 SYGVQD (reference sequence). V was pared by 3 bases and J by 4 bases, with 1 base of the junction left unmatched. The CDR3 is 13 residues long.